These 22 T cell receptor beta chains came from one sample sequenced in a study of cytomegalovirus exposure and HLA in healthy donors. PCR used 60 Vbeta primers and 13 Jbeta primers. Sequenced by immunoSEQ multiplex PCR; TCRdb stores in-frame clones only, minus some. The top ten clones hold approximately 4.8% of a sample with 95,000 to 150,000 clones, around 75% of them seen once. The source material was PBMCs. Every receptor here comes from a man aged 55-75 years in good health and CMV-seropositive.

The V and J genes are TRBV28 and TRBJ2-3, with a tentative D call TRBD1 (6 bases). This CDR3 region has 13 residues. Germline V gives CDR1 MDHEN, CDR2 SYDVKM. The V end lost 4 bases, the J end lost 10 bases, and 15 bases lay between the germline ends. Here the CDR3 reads CASSWDIHVSQYF. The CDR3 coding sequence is TGTGCCAGCAGTTGGGACATCCATGTATCGCAGTATTTT.

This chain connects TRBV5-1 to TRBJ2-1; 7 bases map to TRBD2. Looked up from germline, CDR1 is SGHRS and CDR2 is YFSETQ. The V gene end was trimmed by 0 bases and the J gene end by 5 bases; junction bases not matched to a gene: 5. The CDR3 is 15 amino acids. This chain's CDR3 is CASSLGLASDNEQFF. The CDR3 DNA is TGCGCCAGCAGCTTGGGACTAGCCAGCGACAATGAGCAGTTCTTC.

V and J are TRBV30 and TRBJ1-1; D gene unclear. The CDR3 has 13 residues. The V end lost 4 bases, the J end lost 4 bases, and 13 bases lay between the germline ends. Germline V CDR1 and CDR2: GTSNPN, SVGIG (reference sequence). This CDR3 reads CAWNFADGTEAFF. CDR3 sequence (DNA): TGTGCCTGGAATTTCGCGGATGGCACTGAAGCTTTCTTT.

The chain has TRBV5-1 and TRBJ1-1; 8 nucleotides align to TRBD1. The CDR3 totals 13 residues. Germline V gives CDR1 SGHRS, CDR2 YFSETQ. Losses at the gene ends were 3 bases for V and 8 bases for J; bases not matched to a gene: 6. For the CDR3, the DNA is TGCGCCAGCAGCTCTGGGGACAGGCTGGAAGCTTTCTTT. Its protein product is CASSSGDRLEAFF.

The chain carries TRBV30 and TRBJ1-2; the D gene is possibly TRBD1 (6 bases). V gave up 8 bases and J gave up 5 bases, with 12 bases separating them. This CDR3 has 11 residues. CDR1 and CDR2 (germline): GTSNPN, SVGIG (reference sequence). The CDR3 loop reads CAVRQEYGYTF. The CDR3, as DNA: TGTGCCGTGCGACAGGAGTATGGCTACACCTTC.

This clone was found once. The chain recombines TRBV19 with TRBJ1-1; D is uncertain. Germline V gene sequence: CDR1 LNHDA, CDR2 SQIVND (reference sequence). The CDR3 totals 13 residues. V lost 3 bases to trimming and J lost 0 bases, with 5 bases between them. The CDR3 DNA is TGTGCCAGTAGTATGCGAGTGAACACTGAAGCTTTCTTT. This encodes CASSMRVNTEAFF.

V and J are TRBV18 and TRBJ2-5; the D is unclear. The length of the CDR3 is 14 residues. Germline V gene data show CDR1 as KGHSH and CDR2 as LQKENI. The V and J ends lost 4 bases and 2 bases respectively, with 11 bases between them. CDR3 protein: CASSRGREQETQYF. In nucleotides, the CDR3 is TGTGCCAGCTCACGAGGTAGAGAACAAGAGACCCAGTACTTC.

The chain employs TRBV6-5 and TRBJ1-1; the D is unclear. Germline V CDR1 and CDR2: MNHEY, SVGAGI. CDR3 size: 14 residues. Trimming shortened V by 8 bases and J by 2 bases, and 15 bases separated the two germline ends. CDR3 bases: TGTGCCAGCCAGGAAACAGAACAAAACACTGAAGCTTTCTTT. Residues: CASQETEQNTEAFF.

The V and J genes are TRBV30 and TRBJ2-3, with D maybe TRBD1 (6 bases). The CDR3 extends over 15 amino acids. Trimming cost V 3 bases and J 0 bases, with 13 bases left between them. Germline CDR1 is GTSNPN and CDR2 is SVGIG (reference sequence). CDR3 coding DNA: TGTGCCTGGAGGGGGACATGGAAAAGCACAGATACGCAGTATTTT. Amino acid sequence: CAWRGTWKSTDTQYF.

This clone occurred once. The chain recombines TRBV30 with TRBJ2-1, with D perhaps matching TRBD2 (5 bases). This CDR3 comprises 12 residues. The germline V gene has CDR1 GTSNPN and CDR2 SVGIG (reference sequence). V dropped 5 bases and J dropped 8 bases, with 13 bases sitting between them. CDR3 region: CAWGLFSDEQFF. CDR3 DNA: TGTGCCTGGGGACTGTTTAGTGATGAGCAGTTCTTC.

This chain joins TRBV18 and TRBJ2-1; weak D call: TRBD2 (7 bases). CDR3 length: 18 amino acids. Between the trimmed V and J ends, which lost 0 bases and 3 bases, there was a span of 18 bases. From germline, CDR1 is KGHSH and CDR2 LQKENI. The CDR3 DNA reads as TGTGCCAGCTCACCACCGGGGGGGCAGGCACATAACTACAATGAGCAGTTCTTC. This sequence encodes CASSPPGGQAHNYNEQFF.

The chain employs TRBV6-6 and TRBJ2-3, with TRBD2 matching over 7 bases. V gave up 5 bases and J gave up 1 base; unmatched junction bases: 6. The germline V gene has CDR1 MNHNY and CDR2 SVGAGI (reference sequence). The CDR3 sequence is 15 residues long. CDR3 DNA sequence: TGTGCCAGCAGTGCCCGGGGGAGGGGCACAGATACGCAGTATTTT. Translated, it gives CASSARGRGTDTQYF.

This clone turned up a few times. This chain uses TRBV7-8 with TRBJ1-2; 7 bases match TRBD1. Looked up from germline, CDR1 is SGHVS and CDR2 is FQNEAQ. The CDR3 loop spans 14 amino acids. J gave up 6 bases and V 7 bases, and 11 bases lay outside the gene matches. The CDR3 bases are TGTGCCAGCACCTACCGGGTAGGGGGCCATGGCTACACCTTC. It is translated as CASTYRVGGHGYTF.

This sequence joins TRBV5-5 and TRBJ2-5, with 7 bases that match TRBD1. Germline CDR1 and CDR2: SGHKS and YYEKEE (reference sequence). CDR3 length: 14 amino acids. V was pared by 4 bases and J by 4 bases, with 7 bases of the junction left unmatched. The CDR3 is CASSLLTGLETQYF. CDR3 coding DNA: TGTGCCAGCAGCCTCCTGACAGGGTTAGAGACCCAGTACTTC.

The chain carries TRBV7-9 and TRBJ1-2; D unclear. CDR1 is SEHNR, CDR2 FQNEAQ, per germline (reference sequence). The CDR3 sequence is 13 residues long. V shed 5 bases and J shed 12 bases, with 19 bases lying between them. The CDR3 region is CASSPGLRPPDTF. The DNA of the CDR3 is TGTGCCAGCAGCCCCGGGTTACGGCCGCCGGACACCTTC.

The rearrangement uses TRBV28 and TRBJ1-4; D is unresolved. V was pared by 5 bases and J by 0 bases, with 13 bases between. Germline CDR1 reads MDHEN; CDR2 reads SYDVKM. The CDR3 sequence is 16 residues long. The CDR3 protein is CASSPPHSATNEKLFF. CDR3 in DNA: TGTGCCAGCAGTCCCCCCCACAGTGCAACTAATGAAAAACTGTTTTTT.

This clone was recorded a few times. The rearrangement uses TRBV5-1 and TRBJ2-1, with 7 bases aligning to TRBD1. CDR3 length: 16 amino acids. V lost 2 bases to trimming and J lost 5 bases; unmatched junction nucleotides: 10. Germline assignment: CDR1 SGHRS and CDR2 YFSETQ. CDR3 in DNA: TGCGCCAGCAGCTTCCATCCCGGGACAGACAACAATGAGCAGTTCTTC. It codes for CASSFHPGTDNNEQFF.

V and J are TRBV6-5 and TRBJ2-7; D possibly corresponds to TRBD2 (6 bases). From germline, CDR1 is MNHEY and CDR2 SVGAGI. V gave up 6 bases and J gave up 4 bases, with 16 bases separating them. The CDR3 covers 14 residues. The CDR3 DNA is TGTGCCAGCAGGAGGGGTGGGGGGTCGTACGAGCAGTACTTC. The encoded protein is CASRRGGGSYEQYF.

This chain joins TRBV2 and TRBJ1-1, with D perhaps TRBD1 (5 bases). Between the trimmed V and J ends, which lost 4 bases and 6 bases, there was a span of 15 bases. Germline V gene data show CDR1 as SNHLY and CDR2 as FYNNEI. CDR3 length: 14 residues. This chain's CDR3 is CASSAMGGEAEAFF. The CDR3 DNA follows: TGTGCCAGCAGTGCCATGGGGGGTGAGGCTGAAGCTTTCTTT.

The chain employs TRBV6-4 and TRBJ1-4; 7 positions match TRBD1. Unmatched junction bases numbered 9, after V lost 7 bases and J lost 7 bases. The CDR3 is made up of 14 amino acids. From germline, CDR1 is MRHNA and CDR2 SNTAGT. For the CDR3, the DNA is TGTGCCAGCATCCCTGACAGGGTATTTGAAAAACTGTTTTTT. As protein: CASIPDRVFEKLFF.

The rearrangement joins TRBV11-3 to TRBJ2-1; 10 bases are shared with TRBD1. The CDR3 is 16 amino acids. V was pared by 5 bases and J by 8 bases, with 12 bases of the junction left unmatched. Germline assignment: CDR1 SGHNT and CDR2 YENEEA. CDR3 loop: CASSLGRTGGIDEQFF. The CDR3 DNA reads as TGTGCCAGCAGCCTAGGGAGGACAGGGGGAATCGATGAGCAGTTCTTC.

CDR3 in amino acids: CASRTDSNEKLFF. The CDR3 DNA sequence: TGTGCCAGCCGGACAGATTCTAATGAAAAACTGTTTTTT. The V and J genes are TRBV2 and TRBJ1-4, with a possible D match to TRBD1 (6 bases). Between the trimmed V and J ends, which lost 8 bases and 3 bases, there was a span of 10 bases. CDR3 length: 13 amino acids. The germline gives CDR1 SNHLY, CDR2 FYNNEI.